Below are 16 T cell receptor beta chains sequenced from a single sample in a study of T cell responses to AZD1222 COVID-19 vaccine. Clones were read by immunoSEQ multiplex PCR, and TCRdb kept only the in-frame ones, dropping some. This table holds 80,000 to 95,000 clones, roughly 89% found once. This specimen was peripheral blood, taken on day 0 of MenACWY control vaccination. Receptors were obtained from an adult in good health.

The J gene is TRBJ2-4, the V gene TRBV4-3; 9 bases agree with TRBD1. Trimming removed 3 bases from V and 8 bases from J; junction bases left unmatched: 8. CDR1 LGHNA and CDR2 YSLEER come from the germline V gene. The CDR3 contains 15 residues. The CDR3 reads CASSQTGQGWDIQYF. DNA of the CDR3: TGCGCCAGCAGCCAGACGGGACAGGGTTGGGACATTCAGTACTTC.

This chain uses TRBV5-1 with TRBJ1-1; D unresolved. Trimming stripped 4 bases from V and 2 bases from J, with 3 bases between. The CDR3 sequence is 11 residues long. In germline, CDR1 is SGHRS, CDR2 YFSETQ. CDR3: CASSDNTEAFF. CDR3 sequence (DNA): TGCGCCAGCAGCGACAACACTGAAGCTTTCTTT.

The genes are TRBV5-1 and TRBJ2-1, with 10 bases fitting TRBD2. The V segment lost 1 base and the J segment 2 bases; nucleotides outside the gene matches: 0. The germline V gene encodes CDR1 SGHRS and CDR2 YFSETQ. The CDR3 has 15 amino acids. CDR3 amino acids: CASSLSGGAYNEQFF. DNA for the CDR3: TGCGCCAGCAGCTTGAGCGGGGGGGCCTACAATGAGCAGTTCTTC.

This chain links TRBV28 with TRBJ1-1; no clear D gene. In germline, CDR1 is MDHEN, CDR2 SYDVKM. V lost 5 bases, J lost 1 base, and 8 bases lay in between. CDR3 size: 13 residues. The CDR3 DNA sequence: TGTGCCAGCAGTCCTCCAGGGAACACTGAAGCTTTCTTT. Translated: CASSPPGNTEAFF. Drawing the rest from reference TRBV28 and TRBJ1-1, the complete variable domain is DVKVTQSSRYLVKRTGEKVFLECVQDMDHENMFWYRQDPGLGLRLIYFSYDVKMKEKGDIPEGYSVSREKKERFSLILESASTNQTSMYLCASSPPGNTEAFFGQGTRLTVV.

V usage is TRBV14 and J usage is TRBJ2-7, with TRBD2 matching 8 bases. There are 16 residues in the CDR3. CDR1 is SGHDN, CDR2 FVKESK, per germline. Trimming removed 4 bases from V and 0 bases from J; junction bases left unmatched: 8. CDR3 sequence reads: CASSLGGTRSSYEQYF. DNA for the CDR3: TGTGCCAGCAGCCTGGGGGGGACTAGGAGCTCCTACGAGCAGTACTTC.

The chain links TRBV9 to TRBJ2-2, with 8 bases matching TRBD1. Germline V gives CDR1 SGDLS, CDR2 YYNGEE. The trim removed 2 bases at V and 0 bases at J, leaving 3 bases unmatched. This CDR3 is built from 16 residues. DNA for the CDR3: TGTGCCAGCAGCGTCACAGGGGGAACGAACACCGGGGAGCTGTTTTTT. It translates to CASSVTGGTNTGELFF.

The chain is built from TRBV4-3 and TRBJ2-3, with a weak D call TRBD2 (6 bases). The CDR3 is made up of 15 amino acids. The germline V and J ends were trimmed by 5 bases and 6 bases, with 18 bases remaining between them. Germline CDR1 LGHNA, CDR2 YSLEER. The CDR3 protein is CASSSLGGLSDTQYF. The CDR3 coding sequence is TGCGCCAGCAGCTCTCTCGGGGGACTCTCGGATACGCAGTATTTT.

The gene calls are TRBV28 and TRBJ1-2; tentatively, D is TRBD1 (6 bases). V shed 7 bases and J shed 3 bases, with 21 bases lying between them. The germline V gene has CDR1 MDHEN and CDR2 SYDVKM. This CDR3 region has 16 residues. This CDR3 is CASTLYAGGGYYGYTF. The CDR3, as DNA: TGTGCCAGCACACTATACGCGGGGGGCGGTTACTATGGCTACACCTTC.

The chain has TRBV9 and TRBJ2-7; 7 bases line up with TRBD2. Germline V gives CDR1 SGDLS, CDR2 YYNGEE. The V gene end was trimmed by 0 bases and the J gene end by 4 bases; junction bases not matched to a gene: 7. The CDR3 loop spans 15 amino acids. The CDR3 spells CASSVGWGGIYEQYF. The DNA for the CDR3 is TGTGCCAGCAGCGTAGGTTGGGGGGGTATTTACGAGCAGTACTTC. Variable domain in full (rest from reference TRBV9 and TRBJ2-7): DSGVTQTPKHLITATGQRVTLRCSPRSGDLSVYWYQQSLDQGLQFLIQYYNGEERAKGNILERFSAQQFPDLHSELNLSSLELGDSALYFCASSVGWGGIYEQYFGPGTRLTVT.

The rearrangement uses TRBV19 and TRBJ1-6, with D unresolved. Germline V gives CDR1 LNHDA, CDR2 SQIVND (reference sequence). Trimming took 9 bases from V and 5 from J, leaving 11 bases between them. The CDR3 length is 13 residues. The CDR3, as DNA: TGTGCCAGCGTCGACACTAATAATTCACCCCTCCACTTT. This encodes CASVDTNNSPLHF.

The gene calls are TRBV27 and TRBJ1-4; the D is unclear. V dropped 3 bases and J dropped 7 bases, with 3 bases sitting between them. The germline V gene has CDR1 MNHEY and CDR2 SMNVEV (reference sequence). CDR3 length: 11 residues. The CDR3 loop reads CASSLSEKLFF. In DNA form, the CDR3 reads TGTGCCAGCAGTTTGAGTGAAAAACTGTTTTTT.

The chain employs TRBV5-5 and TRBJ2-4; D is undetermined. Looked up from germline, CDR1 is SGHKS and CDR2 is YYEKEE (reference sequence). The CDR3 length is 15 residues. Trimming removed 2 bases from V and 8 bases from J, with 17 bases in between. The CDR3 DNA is TGTGCCAGCAGCTTAGGACCTCGCCCCGAGGACATTCAGTACTTC. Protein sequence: CASSLGPRPEDIQYF.

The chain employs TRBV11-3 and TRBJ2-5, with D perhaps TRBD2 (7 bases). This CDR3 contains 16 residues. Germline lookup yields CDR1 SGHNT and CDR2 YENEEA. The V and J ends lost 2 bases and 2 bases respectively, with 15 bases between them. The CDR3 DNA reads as TGTGCCAGCAGCTTATTGGGCGGGGGCCTACAAGAGACCCAGTACTTC. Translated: CASSLLGGGLQETQYF. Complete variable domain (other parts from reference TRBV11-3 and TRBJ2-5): EAGVVQSPRYKIIEKKQPVAFWCNPISGHNTLYWYLQNLGQGPELLIRYENEEAVDDSQLPKDRFSAERLKGVDSTLKIQPAELGDSAVYLCASSLLGGGLQETQYFGPGTRLLVL.

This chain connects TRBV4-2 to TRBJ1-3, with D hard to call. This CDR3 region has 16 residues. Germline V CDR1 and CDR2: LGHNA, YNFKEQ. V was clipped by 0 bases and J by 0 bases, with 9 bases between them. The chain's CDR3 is CASSQDHQNSGNTIYF. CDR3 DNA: TGTGCCAGCAGCCAAGATCACCAAAACTCTGGAAACACCATATATTTT.

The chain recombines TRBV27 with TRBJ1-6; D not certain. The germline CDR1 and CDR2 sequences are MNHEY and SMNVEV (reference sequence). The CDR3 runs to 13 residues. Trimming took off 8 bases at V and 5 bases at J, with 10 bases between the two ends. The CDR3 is CASARENNSPLHF. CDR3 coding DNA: TGTGCCAGCGCCCGGGAGAATAATTCACCCCTCCACTTT.

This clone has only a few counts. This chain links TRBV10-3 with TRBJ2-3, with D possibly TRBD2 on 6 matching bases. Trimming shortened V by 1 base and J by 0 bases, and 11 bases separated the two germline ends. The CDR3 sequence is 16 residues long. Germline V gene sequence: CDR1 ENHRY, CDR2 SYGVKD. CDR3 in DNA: TGTGCCATCAGTGAGTTAGCGGTCTTTAGCACAGATACGCAGTATTTT. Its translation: CAISELAVFSTDTQYF.